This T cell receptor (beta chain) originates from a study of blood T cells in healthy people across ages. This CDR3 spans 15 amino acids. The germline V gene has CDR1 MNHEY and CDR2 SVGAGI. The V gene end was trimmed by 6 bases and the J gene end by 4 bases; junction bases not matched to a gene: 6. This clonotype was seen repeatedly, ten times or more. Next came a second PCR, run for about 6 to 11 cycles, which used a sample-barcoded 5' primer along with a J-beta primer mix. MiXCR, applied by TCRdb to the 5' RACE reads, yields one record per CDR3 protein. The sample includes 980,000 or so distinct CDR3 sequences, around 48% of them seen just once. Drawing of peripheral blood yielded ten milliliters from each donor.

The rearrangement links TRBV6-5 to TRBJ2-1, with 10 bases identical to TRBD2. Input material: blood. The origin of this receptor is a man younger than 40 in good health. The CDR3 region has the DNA TGTGCCAGCAGAAACAGCGGGGGGGCTTACAATGAGCAGTTCTTC. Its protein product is CASRNSGGAYNEQFF.